This T cell receptor (beta chain) was identified during a study of T-cell reconstitution after alpha-beta-depleted transplantation in children (dated by TCRdb to between 2015 and 2016). Study-wide context: T-cell immune reconstitution after TCRalphabeta/CD19-depleted allogeneic hematopoietic cell transplantation in children was quantitatively tracked in the study by means of TCR repertoire profiling. What the authors observed across the whole study: In some patients, the high TCRbeta diversity seen at day 60 was put down to recipient T cells and intrathymic progenitors that had survived conditioning. Over the following months the frequencies of hyperexpanded clones went down, and after one year T-cell counts and TCRbeta diversity were mostly credited to newly produced T cells. Apparently early alphabetaT-cell count recovery about two months after transplant reportedly relied on only several hundred rapidly expanded clones derived from non-depleted graft cells.

From V the trimming removes 2 bases and from J it removes 5 bases, while the gene matches leave 17 bases of the junction unaccounted for. CDR1 and CDR2, per the germline V gene (reference sequence), are DFQATT and SNEGSKA. The CDR3, from cysteine to phenylalanine, totals 17 residues. This entry keeps only the CDR3 DNA: 51 bases, framed from base 1. This specimen's treatment or condition label, interpreted: allogeneic hematopoietic cell transplantation with graft depleted of TCRalphabeta T cells and CD19 B cells. The transplant recipients were children given TCRalphabeta/CD19-depleted allogeneic hematopoietic cell grafts. Details on this clonotype: Its specific antigen is unknown. No base qualities exist here, and no much larger clone lies one base off it.

The library was prepared using PCR. The data were produced on an Illumina HiSeq 2500. Molecular barcoding was employed in the preparation of TCR libraries, with unique molecular identifiers being used to normalize TCRbeta repertoire quantification. TCRdb passed the public sequencing reads through fastp at Q25 and MiXCR, retaining productive beta sequences. Identical CDR3 protein sequences are pooled into one entry, listed with their most common genes and DNA. In all, the sample holds fewer than 700,000 distinct CDR3 sequences, and 10% to 15% of those were seen once. Around 2% of the sample rests with the top ten.

Sequencing used PBMCs, mostly from graft donor cells, obtained 360 days after TCRalphabeta/CD19-depleted stem cell transplant. This chain is built from TRBV20-1 and TRBJ2-7, with 8 bases in between that match TRBD2. This sequence originates from a male patient aged 10 to 17 who had a stem cell transplant for acute myeloid leukemia, so the T cells may come from the graft donor. The CDR3 protein is CSARLSMGSGSLDEQYF. The DNA sequence reads TGCAGTGCTAGACTCTCAATGGGGAGCGGGAGCTTGGACGAGCAGTACTTC.